Sequencing of this T cell receptor beta chain was carried out in a study of early T cells in non-severe SARS-CoV-2 infection. The CDR3 loop spans 14 amino acids. Looked up from germline, CDR1 is SGHNT and CDR2 is YYREEE (reference sequence). V dropped 2 bases and J dropped 2; count of bases not matched to a gene: 4. Attachment of unique molecular identifiers was made to individual cDNA molecules. TCRdb re-called the 5' RACE reads with MiXCR, one entry per CDR3 protein. The table shows more than 55,000 distinct CDR3 sequences, with approximately 9% occurring only once. This clonotype was counted at least ten times.

The rearrangement uses TRBV5-4 and TRBJ2-7; TRBD1 matches 7 bases. The TCR originated in an adult who was a healthcare worker with PCR-confirmed SARS-CoV-2 infection or an uninfected control (not recorded which). What was sequenced was whole blood. This chain's CDR3 is CASSFSGGPYEQYF. DNA for the CDR3: TGTGCCAGCAGCTTTTCAGGGGGTCCCTACGAGCAGTACTTC.